Listed here are 24 T cell receptor beta chains from one sample, sequenced in a study of low-dose radiotherapy and immunotherapy resistance in tumors. Time point in this sample: after trial treatment. Regarding treatment: LDRT plus nivolumab, ipilimumab, low-dose cyclophosphamide and aspirin (RACIN trial). TRAV- and TRBV-specific primers were used for first-strand cDNA, which covered alpha and beta chains. TCRs were amplified for roughly 22 PCR cycles with a constant-region primer and V-primer adapter. TCRdb called the reads again in MiXCR, with one record for every CDR3 protein. The sample lists 100,000 or so distinct CDR3 sequences, around 20% occurring once. The input for sequencing was PBMCs, taken after low-dose radiotherapy plus immunotherapy. The receptors come from a male donor with prostate cancer.

In its sample, this clonotype was seen many times. The chain is built from TRBV29-1 and TRBJ2-5, with D possibly being TRBD1 or TRBD2 (5 bases each). This CDR3 has 13 amino acids. V lost 7 bases, J lost 3 bases, and 15 bases lay in between. CDR1 and CDR2 from the germline V gene are SQVTM and ANQGSEA. CDR3 DNA sequence: TGCAGCGCGAGGGTTACAGGAGAAGAGACCCAGTACTTC. Translating it yields CSARVTGEETQYF.

This clonotype was seen at least ten times. This chain links TRBV5-1 with TRBJ1-6, with D possibly TRBD1 on 5 matching bases. The CDR3 length is 15 residues. The V gene lost 0 bases and the J gene lost 8 bases, with 12 bases spanning the gap. From germline, CDR1 is SGHRS and CDR2 YFSETQ. CDR3: CASSLEAGRDSPLHF. CDR3 coding DNA: TGCGCCAGCAGCTTGGAGGCAGGGAGGGATTCACCCCTCCACTTT.

This clonotype was recorded at least ten times. The chain is built from TRBV2 and TRBJ2-3; a possible D gene is TRBD2 (5 bases). The V and J ends lost 11 bases and 0 bases respectively, with 12 bases between them. The CDR3 sequence is 13 residues long. Germline V gene lookup returns CDR1 SNHLY and CDR2 FYNNEI. The CDR3 reads CAYSAGSTDTQYF. In DNA, the CDR3 is TGTGCCTACAGCGCGGGTAGCACAGATACGCAGTATTTT.

This clonotype was seen repeatedly, ten times or more. This chain uses TRBV3-1 with TRBJ2-3, with 8 bases lining up with TRBD2. CDR3 length equals 16 residues. Germline values: CDR1 LGHDT, CDR2 YNNKEL (reference sequence). V dropped 1 base and J dropped 2; count of bases not matched to a gene: 5. Here the CDR3 DNA reads TGTGCCAGCAGCCAAGGACCAGCGGGGGTCACAGATACGCAGTATTTT. The encoded protein is CASSQGPAGVTDTQYF.

This clonotype has at least ten counts. V usage is TRBV6-5 and J usage is TRBJ1-2; D is possibly TRBD1 (5 bases). The CDR3 consists of 15 residues. The germline gives CDR1 MNHEY, CDR2 SVGAGI. V lost 6 bases and J 1 base, leaving 15 bases between the germline ends. The CDR3 region has the DNA TGTGCCAGCAGGAGAGGGGCTTCCAGTAACTATGGCTACACCTTC. It is translated as CASRRGASSNYGYTF.

This clonotype was observed many times. The rearrangement joins TRBV3-1 to TRBJ2-3; no firm D call. The germline V and J ends were trimmed by 4 bases and 3 bases, with 17 bases remaining between them. The CDR3 has 16 amino acids. Per the germline V gene, CDR1 is LGHDT and CDR2 is YNNKEL (reference sequence). CDR3 amino acids: CASSRIPPPLTDTQYF. DNA for the CDR3: TGTGCCAGCAGCCGCATTCCTCCCCCACTTACAGATACGCAGTATTTT.

This clonotype was recorded at least ten times. This sequence joins TRBV5-1 and TRBJ2-1, with unresolved D. CDR1 and CDR2 (germline): SGHRS, YFSETQ. The CDR3 loop spans 14 amino acids. Trimming removed 4 bases from V and 0 bases from J, with 8 bases in between. The CDR3 DNA is TGCGCCAGCAGCCCGGTTAGCTCCTACAATGAGCAGTTCTTC. The encoded protein is CASSPVSSYNEQFF.

This clonotype occurred many times. This chain connects TRBV27 to TRBJ1-1, with D maybe TRBD1 (5 bases). Germline CDR1 and CDR2: MNHEY and SMNVEV (reference sequence). This CDR3 contains 13 residues. V dropped 6 bases and J dropped 10 bases, with 18 bases sitting between them. In DNA form, the CDR3 reads TGTGCCAGCAGAAAAACACAGGCCGGGGGAGCTTTCTTT. Translated, it gives CASRKTQAGGAFF.

This clonotype turned up a few times. This chain connects TRBV28 to TRBJ2-7; D gene ambiguous. Trimming cost V 3 bases and J 2 bases, with 20 bases left between them. CDR1 is MDHEN, CDR2 SYDVKM, per germline. The CDR3 is 17 amino acids. This CDR3 is CASSFGTLVSVPYEQYF. CDR3 nucleotides: TGTGCCAGCAGTTTCGGAACACTTGTGAGTGTCCCCTACGAGCAGTACTTC.

There are many counts of this clonotype. The rearrangement uses TRBV7-9 and TRBJ2-1; 10 nucleotides agree with TRBD2. The ends lost 6 bases at V and 0 bases at J; junction bases unmatched: 5. Germline CDR1 SEHNR, CDR2 FQNEAQ (reference sequence). The CDR3 is 16 amino acids. CDR3 region: CASRSSGGSSYNEQFF. The CDR3 DNA follows: TGTGCCAGCAGGTCTAGCGGGGGTAGCTCCTACAATGAGCAGTTCTTC. Using reference TRBV7-9 and TRBJ2-1 for the parts outside the CDR3, the full variable domain is DTGVSQNPRHKITKRGQNVTFRCDPISEHNRLYWYRQTLGQGPEFLTYFQNEAQLEKSRLLSDRFSAERPKGSFSTLEIQRTEQGDSAMYLCASRSSGGSSYNEQFFGPGTRLTVL.

This chain joins TRBV7-2 and TRBJ1-2; D gene ambiguous. The CDR3 runs 15 residues. The V and J ends lost 1 base and 0 bases respectively, with 9 bases between them. Germline V gene data show CDR1 as SGHTA and CDR2 as FQGNSA. CDR3 loop: CASSLVGVANYGYTF. The CDR3 coding sequence is TGTGCCAGCAGCTTAGTTGGGGTAGCTAACTATGGCTACACCTTC. The full variable domain, with the rest looked up from reference TRBV7-2 and TRBJ1-2, is GAGVSQSPSNKVTEKGKDVELRCDPISGHTALYWYRQSLGQGLEFLIYFQGNSAPDKSGLPSDRFSAERTGGSVSTLTIQRTQQEDSAVYLCASSLVGVANYGYTFGSGTRLTVV.

This sequence joins TRBV18 and TRBJ1-2; D unclear. Germline V gives CDR1 KGHSH, CDR2 LQKENI. V lost 3 bases and J 5 bases, leaving 10 bases between the germline ends. The CDR3 covers 13 residues. The CDR3 DNA sequence: TGTGCCAGCTCACCTGTTGGCACGTATGGCTACACCTTC. This encodes CASSPVGTYGYTF.

This rearrangement joins TRBV6-2 or TRBV6-3 to TRBJ2-2; D unresolved. This CDR3 contains 14 residues. Germline V gives CDR1 MNHEY, CDR2 SVGEGT. V was pared by 4 bases and J by 0 bases, with 6 bases between. This CDR3 is CASSWTSNTGELFF. CDR3 nucleotide sequence: TGTGCCAGCAGTTGGACGTCGAACACCGGGGAGCTGTTTTTT.

A note on this clonotype: With a far larger clone one base away, a read error is the likely cause. The chain combines TRBV7-2 with TRBJ2-7; 10 nucleotides agree with TRBD2. This CDR3 comprises 15 residues. The V gene's germline CDR1 is SGHTA and CDR2 FQGNSA. V shed 1 base, J shed 7 bases, and the junction held 7 bases outside the gene matches. CDR3 protein: CASSLGSGGYNEQYF. DNA of the CDR3: TGTGCCAGCAGCTTAGGTAGCGGGGGGTACAATGAGCAGTACTTC.

Comments on this clonotype: A much larger clonotype is one base distant, so this may be a read error. V is TRBV4-1 and J is TRBJ2-5, with 11 bases that match TRBD2. Germline V gives CDR1 MGHRA, CDR2 YSYEKL. CDR3 size: 17 residues. CDR3 DNA sequence: TGCGTCAGCAGCCAAGGGAGGTCTAGCGGGGGGCCAGAGACCCAGTACTTC. This gives the protein CVSSQGRSSGGPETQYF.

This clonotype was detected ten times or more. This chain uses TRBV19 with TRBJ2-3, with D possibly being TRBD2 (6 bases). This CDR3 is 13 amino acids long. Germline V CDR1 and CDR2: LNHDA, SQIVND (reference sequence). V lost 7 bases and J lost 6, with 14 bases in between. The CDR3 loop reads CASTGTPADTQYF. As DNA, the CDR3 is TGTGCCAGTACTGGGACTCCCGCCGATACGCAGTATTTT.

This clonotype was picked up a small number of times. The J gene is TRBJ2-7, the V gene TRBV20-1; the D gene is possibly TRBD1 (6 bases). Trimming shortened V by 2 bases and J by 1 base, and 12 bases separated the two germline ends. This CDR3 region has 14 residues. The germline CDR1 and CDR2 sequences are DFQATT and SNEGSKA (reference sequence). The CDR3 loop reads CSARSPQGSYEQYF. DNA for the CDR3: TGCAGTGCTAGATCGCCACAGGGATCCTACGAGCAGTACTTC.

V and J are TRBV29-1 and TRBJ2-3; D not resolved. CDR1 SQVTM and CDR2 ANQGSEA come from the germline V gene. This CDR3 is built from 12 residues. The ends were cut back, 2 bases at V and 4 bases at J, with 7 bases in the middle. CDR3 sequence reads: CSVELVSDTQYF. The CDR3 DNA is TGCAGCGTTGAATTAGTCTCAGATACGCAGTATTTT.

This clonotype has at least ten counts. This chain connects TRBV7-9 to TRBJ1-3; D not resolved. V lost 5 bases and J 0 bases, leaving 14 bases between the germline ends. Germline V gives CDR1 SEHNR, CDR2 FQNEAQ (reference sequence). The CDR3 is made up of 16 amino acids. The CDR3 loop is CASSLPGESSGNTIYF. The CDR3 DNA is TGTGCCAGCAGCCTGCCCGGGGAGAGCTCTGGAAACACCATATATTTT.

This clonotype was counted ten times or more. The rearrangement joins TRBV6-2 or TRBV6-3 to TRBJ2-7, with 12 bases identical to TRBD2. This CDR3 comprises 15 residues. The germline V gene has CDR1 MNHEY and CDR2 SVGEGT. The junction had 8 bases not matched to a gene; V was cut back by 5 bases and J by 6 bases. The CDR3 protein is CASSRRTSGESEQYF. The CDR3 DNA is TGTGCCAGCAGTCGGAGGACTAGCGGGGAAAGCGAGCAGTACTTC.

This clonotype was seen at least ten times. The rearrangement links TRBV5-1 to TRBJ2-5; perhaps TRBD1 as D (6 bases). CDR3 length equals 14 residues. CDR1 is SGHRS and CDR2 is YFSETQ in the germline V gene. V was clipped by 2 bases and J by 2 bases, with 10 bases between them. The CDR3 is CASSLTGRQETQYF. The DNA of the CDR3 is TGCGCCAGCAGCTTAACAGGGCGGCAAGAGACCCAGTACTTC.

This clonotype was seen at least ten times. J is TRBJ2-6 and V is TRBV29-1; D gene uncertain. This CDR3 has 13 amino acids. With 4 bases removed from V and 0 bases from J, the gap between germline ends came to 4 bases. CDR1 SQVTM and CDR2 ANQGSEA come from the germline V gene. As DNA, the CDR3 is TGCAGCGTTGGAGCCTCTGGGGCCAACGTCCTGACTTTC. Translation gives CSVGASGANVLTF.

This clonotype was seen at least ten times. The V call is TRBV2, the J call TRBJ2-7, with TRBD1 identical over 9 bases. The CDR3 length is 13 residues. The trim removed 8 bases at V and 2 bases at J, leaving 4 bases unmatched. Per germline, CDR1 SNHLY and CDR2 FYNNEI. CDR3 DNA: TGTGCCAGCCGGACAGGGGTAACCTACGAGCAGTACTTC. Protein product: CASRTGVTYEQYF.

This clonotype came up many times. In DNA, the CDR3 is TGTGCCAGCAGCGTAGTTTCCGGGGAGCTGTTTTTT. Translating gives CASSVVSGELFF. The chain uses TRBV9 and TRBJ2-2; D not certain. Germline V lookup: CDR1 SGDLS, CDR2 YYNGEE. V was cut by 0 bases and J by 6 bases, with 3 bases left in between. The CDR3 length is 12 residues.